This T cell receptor (beta chain) was captured by sequencing in a study of blood T cell repertoires in COVID-19. Study overall: T cells, B-cell-depleted T cells, or PBMCs supplied cDNA or gDNA.

As processed by the authors: Reference gene primer amplification yielded estimated nucleated cell counts. Generated by immunoSEQ multiplex PCR, the TCRdb table keeps only in-frame clones and is missing some. V and J calls and clone size are copied from that table; D and trimming were computed from the DNA. The table lists about 92,000 clones, roughly 80% of them singletons. Sequenced: peripheral blood. The receptor comes from a woman in her seventies with acute or convalescent COVID-19.

The CDR3 sequence: CASSQAGGLYEQYF. CDR3 coding DNA: TGTGCCAGCAGCCAGGCGGGGGGACTGTACGAGCAGTACTTC. The chain joins TRBV3-1 (or the pseudogene TRBV3-2) to TRBJ2-7; 8 positions agree with TRBD2. V shed 3 bases and J 4 bases; nucleotides not matched to a gene: 5. From germline, CDR1 is LGHDT and CDR2 YNNKEL (reference sequence). The CDR3 contains 14 residues.